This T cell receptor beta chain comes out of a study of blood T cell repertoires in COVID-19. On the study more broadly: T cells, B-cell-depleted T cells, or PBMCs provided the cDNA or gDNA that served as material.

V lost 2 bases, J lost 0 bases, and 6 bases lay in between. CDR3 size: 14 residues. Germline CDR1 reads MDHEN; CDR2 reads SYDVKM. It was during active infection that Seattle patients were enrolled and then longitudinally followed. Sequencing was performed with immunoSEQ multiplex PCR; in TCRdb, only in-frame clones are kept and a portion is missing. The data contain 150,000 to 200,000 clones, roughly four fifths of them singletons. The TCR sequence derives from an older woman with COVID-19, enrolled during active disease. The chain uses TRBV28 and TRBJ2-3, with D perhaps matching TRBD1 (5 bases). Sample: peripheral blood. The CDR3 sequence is CASSLGASTDTQYF. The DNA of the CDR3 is TGTGCCAGCAGTTTAGGGGCTAGCACAGATACGCAGTATTTT.